This T cell receptor beta chain was sequenced in a study of identical twins. The CDR3 totals 14 residues. With V trimmed by 4 bases and J by 4 bases, 3 bases remained unmatched. Per the germline V gene, CDR1 is DFQATT and CDR2 is SNEGSKA (reference sequence). Study results and caveats: For out-of-frame beta sequences, excess twin sharing was weaker. Conclusions leaned on cross-sectional statistical analysis and did not track the same donors over time.

A note on this clonotype: Antigen: not known.

TCRdb reprocessed the 5' RACE reads with MiXCR, giving one entry per CDR3 protein. The sample contains some 660,000 distinct CDR3 sequences, 8.5% to 9.5% of which appear only once. The sample was also linked to a second study, of yellow fever vaccine responses in identical twins. In that study: The T cell response to vaccination in identical twins was reportedly partly convergent and partly personalized.

J is TRBJ2-1 and V is TRBV20-1, with 11 nucleotides matching TRBD2. Sequencing input: PBMCs. The sequence derives from a woman in her late teens or twenties in good health. CDR3 nucleotide sequence: TGCAGTGCTAACTTAGCGGGAGGGTACAATGAGCAGTTCTTC. It encodes CSANLAGGYNEQFF.